This TCR beta chain was identified during a study of OX40 agonist ivuxolimab in advanced cancers. Across the whole study: Partial response was recorded in three patients: one hepatocellular carcinoma and two cutaneous melanoma cases. Regarding the study as a whole: CD8+ T cells showed, on average, more clonal expansion than CD4+ cells. Certain nonresponding patients likewise had low normalized T-cell clonal expansion.

The CDR3 is 13 residues long. Trimming took 4 bases from V and 5 from J, leaving 13 bases between them. The germline CDR1 and CDR2 sequences are SGHRS and YFSETQ. Assay used: immunoSEQ multiplex PCR; TCRdb lists only in-frame clones, some missing. Of around 150,000 clones listed, approximately 94% are singletons. Comment on this clone: Antigen: not known.

The sequence was collected from an adult with an advanced solid tumor such as melanoma, head and neck, liver or kidney cancer. The V call is TRBV5-1, the J call TRBJ2-7; possibly TRBD1 for D (5 bases). The sequencing used CD4+ or CD8+ T cells sorted from blood, collected in a trial of the OX40 agonist ivuxolimab. CDR3 amino acids: CASSPAGFHEQYF. CDR3 nucleotide sequence: TGCGCCAGCAGCCCAGCAGGGTTCCACGAGCAGTACTTC.